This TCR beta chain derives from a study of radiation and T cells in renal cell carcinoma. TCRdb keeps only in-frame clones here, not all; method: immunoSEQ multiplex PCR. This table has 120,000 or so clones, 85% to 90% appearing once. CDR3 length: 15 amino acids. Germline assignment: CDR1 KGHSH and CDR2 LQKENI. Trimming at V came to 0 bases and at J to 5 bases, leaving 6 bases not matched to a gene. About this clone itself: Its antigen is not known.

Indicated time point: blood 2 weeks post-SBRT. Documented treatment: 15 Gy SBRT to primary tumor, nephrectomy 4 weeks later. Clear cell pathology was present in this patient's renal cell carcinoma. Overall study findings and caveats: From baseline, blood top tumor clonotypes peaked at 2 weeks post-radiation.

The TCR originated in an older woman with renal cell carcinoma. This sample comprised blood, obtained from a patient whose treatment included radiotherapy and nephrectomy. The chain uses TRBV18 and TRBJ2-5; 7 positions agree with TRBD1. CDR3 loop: CASSPPSGGSETQYF. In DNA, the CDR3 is TGTGCCAGCTCACCACCGTCAGGGGGAAGCGAGACCCAGTACTTC.